Presented here are 7 T cell receptor beta chains from one specimen sequenced in a study of lymphopenia after photon versus proton radiotherapy. Sequencing was performed with immunoSEQ multiplex PCR; in TCRdb, only in-frame clones are kept and a portion is missing. This table holds under 65,000 clones, 70% to 85% found once. The sample here was peripheral blood, taken from a patient treated with proton-based radiotherapy. These receptors originate from a man aged 55-75 years with pancreatic cancer.

This sequence joins TRBV7-9 and TRBJ2-2; 7 bases are a match to TRBD1. Germline CDR1 reads SEHNR; CDR2 reads FQNEAQ (reference sequence). The CDR3 extends over 14 amino acids. V lost 5 bases, J lost 1 base, and 1 base stayed unmatched. CDR3 nucleotides: TGTGCCAGCAGCCGGACAGGGAACACCGGGGAGCTGTTTTTT. Encoded protein: CASSRTGNTGELFF.

This chain joins TRBV7-3 and TRBJ2-6, with 9 bases lining up with TRBD1. CDR1 is SGHTA and CDR2 is FQGTGA in the germline V gene. The CDR3 spans 16 residues. V lost 5 bases, J lost 3 bases, and 5 bases stayed unmatched. This chain's CDR3 is CASSLQGAGGANVLTF. The CDR3 nucleotides read TGTGCCAGCAGCCTACAGGGGGCTGGTGGGGCCAACGTCCTGACTTTC.

This sequence joins TRBV19 and TRBJ1-4; D is unresolved. Trimming left V 4 bases short and J 0 bases short, with 21 bases between. CDR3 length equals 19 residues. From germline, CDR1 is LNHDA and CDR2 SQIVND (reference sequence). The CDR3 spells CASSTTPDGSPATNEKLFF. CDR3 DNA: TGTGCCAGTAGTACGACTCCGGACGGGTCTCCTGCAACTAATGAAAAACTGTTTTTT.

This clone was seen a single time. The rearrangement uses TRBV6-1 and TRBJ2-3, with 12 bases matching TRBD2. The CDR3 loop spans 17 amino acids. With V trimmed by 4 bases and J by 3 bases, 8 bases remained unmatched. CDR1 MNHNS and CDR2 SASEGT come from the germline V gene. The CDR3 bases are TGTGCCAGCAGTGCCCGACTAGCGGGAGTGCTAACAGATACGCAGTATTTT. It is translated as CASSARLAGVLTDTQYF.

The chain links TRBV2 to TRBJ1-1; 8 positions agree with TRBD1. The germline V gene encodes CDR1 SNHLY and CDR2 FYNNEI. The CDR3 contains 14 residues. V lost 9 bases to trimming and J lost 5 bases; unmatched junction nucleotides: 11. The CDR3 nucleotides are TGTGCCAGTAGGGACAGGTCGGGAGGGACTGAAGCTTTCTTT. Translating it yields CASRDRSGGTEAFF. Full variable domain (remainder filled in from reference TRBV2 and TRBJ1-1): EPEVTQTPSHQVTQMGQEVILRCVPISNHLYFYWYRQILGQKVEFLVSFYNNEISEKSEIFDDQFSVERPDGSNFTLKIRSTKLEDSAMYFCASRDRSGGTEAFFGQGTRLTVV.

V and J are TRBV9 and TRBJ2-3, with 11 bases that match TRBD2. Germline lookup yields CDR1 SGDLS and CDR2 YYNGEE. The CDR3 runs to 17 residues. V lost 3 bases, J lost 1 base, and 7 bases stayed unmatched. This CDR3 reads CASSDPKLAGGTDTQYF. CDR3 nucleotides: TGTGCCAGCAGCGATCCAAAACTAGCGGGGGGCACAGATACGCAGTATTTT.

This chain links TRBV7-3 with TRBJ2-1, with TRBD2 matching over 12 bases. Germline V lookup: CDR1 SGHTA, CDR2 FQGTGA. The CDR3 has 14 residues. The V gene end was trimmed by 5 bases and the J gene end by 6 bases; junction bases not matched to a gene: 2. The CDR3 DNA sequence: TGTGCCAGCAGCCTAGCGGGAGGGGGCAATGAGCAGTTCTTC. Translating gives CASSLAGGGNEQFF.